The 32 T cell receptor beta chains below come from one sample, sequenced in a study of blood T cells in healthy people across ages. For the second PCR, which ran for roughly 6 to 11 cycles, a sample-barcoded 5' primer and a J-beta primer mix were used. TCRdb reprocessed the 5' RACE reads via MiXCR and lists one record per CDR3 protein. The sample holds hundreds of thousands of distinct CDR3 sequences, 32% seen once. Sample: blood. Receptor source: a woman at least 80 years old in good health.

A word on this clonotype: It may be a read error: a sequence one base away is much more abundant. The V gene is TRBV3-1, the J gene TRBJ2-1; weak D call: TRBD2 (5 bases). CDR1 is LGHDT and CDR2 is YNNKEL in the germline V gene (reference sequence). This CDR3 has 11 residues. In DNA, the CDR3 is TGTGCCAGCAGCCAAGGTGGGGTGGAGGTCTTC. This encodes CASSQGGVEVF.

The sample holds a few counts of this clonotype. CDR3 region: CASTKRGMNTEAFF. CDR3 nucleotide sequence: TGTGCCAGCACCAAACGCGGGATGAACACTGAAGCTTTCTTT. The chain carries TRBV6-2 or TRBV6-3 and TRBJ1-1; D ambiguous. The V gene's germline CDR1 is MNHEY and CDR2 SVGEGT. Deletions cut 7 bases from V and 0 bases from J, with 12 bases between. The CDR3 runs 14 residues.

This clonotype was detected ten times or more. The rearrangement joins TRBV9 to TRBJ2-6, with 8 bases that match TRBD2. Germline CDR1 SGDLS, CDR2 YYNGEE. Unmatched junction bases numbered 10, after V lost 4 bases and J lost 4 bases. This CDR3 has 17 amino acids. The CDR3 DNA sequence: TGTGCCAGCAGCCATACGGGGGGGAGCCTAGGGGCCAACGTCCTGACTTTC. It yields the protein CASSHTGGSLGANVLTF. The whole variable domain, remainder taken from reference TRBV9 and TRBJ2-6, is DSGVTQTPKHLITATGQRVTLRCSPRSGDLSVYWYQQSLDQGLQFLIQYYNGEERAKGNILERFSAQQFPDLHSELNLSSLELGDSALYFCASSHTGGSLGANVLTFGAGSRLTVL.

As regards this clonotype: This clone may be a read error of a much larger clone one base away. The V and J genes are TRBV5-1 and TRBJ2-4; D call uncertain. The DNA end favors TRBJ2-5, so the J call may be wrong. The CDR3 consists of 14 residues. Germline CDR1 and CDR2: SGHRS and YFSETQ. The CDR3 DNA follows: TGCGCCAGCAGCTTGGGACGGTGTGGGGAGACCCAGTACTTC. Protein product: CASSLGRCGETQYF.

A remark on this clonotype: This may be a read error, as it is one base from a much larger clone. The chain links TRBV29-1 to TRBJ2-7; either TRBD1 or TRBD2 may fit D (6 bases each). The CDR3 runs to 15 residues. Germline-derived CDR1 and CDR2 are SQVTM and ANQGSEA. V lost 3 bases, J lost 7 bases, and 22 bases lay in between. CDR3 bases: TGCAGCGTTGAGGGGGGCAGGAATAGGGTCAATGAGCAGTACTTC. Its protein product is CSVEGGRNRVNEQYF.

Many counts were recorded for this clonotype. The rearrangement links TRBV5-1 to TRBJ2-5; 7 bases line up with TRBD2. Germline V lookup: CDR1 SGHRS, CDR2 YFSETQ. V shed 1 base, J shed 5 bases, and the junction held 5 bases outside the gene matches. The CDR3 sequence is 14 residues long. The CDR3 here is CASSLSGVRETQYF. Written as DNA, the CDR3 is TGCGCCAGCAGCTTGAGCGGGGTCAGGGAGACCCAGTACTTC.

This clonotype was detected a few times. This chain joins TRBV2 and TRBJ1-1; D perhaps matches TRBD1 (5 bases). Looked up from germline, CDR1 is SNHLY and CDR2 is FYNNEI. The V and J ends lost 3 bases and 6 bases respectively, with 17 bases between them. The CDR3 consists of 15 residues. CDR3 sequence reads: CASSEGDSPGAEAFF. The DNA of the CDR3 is TGTGCCAGCAGTGAGGGAGACAGCCCGGGAGCTGAAGCTTTCTTT.

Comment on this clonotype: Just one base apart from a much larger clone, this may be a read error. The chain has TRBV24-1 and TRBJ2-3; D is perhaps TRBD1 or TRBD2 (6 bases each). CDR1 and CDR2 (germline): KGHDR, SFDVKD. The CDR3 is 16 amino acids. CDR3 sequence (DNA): TGTGCCGCCAGTGATTTTACAGGGAGGAGCACAGATACGCAGTATTTT. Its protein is CAASDFTGRSTDTQYF.

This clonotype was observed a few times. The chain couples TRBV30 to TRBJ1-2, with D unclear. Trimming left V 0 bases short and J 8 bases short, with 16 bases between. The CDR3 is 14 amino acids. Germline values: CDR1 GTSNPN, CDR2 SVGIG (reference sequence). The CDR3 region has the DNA TGTGCCTGGAGTGTACTCCCAGGTAGCTCAGGCTACACCTTC. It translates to CAWSVLPGSSGYTF.

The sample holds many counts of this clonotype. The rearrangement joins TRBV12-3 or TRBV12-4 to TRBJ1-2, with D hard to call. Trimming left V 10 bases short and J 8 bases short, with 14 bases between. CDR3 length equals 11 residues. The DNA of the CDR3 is TGTGCCACGGCCCGGTTTGAGGGCTACACCTTC. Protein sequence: CATARFEGYTF.

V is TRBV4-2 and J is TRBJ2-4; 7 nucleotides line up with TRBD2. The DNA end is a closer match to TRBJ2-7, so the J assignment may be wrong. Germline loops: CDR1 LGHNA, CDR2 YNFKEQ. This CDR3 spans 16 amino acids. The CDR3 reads CASSQDHPTSVHEQYF. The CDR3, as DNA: TGTGCCAGCAGCCAAGATCACCCTACTAGCGTCCACGAGCAGTACTTC.

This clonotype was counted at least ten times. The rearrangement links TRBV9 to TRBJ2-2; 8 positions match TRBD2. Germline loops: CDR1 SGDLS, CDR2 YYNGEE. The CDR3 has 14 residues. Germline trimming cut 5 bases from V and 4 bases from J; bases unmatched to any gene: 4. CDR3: CASRTSGGTGELFF. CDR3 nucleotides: TGTGCCAGCAGGACCAGCGGGGGCACCGGGGAGCTGTTTTTT.

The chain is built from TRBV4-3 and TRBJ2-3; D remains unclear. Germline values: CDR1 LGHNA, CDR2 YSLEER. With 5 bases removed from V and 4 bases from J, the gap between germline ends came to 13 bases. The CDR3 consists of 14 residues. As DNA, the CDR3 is TGCGCCAGCAGCTTGGGCCTATCCTCAGATACGCAGTATTTT. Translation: CASSLGLSSDTQYF.

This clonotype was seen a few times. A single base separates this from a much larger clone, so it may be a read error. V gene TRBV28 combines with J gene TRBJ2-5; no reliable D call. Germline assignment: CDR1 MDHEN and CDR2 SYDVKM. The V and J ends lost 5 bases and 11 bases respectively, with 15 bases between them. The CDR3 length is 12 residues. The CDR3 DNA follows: TGTGCCAGCAGTACCCCTTTGAAGGAGCAGTACTTC. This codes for CASSTPLKEQYF.

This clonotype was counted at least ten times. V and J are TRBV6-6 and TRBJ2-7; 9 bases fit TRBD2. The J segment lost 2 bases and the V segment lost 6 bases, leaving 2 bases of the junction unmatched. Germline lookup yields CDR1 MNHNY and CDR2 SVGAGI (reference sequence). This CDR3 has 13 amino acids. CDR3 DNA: TGTGCCAGCAGGATAGCGGGGGCCTACGAGCAGTACTTC. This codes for CASRIAGAYEQYF.

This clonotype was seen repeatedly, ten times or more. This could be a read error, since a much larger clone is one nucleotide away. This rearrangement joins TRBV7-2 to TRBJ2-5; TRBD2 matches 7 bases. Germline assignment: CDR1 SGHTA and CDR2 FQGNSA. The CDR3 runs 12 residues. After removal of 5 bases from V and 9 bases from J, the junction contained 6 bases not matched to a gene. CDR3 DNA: TGTGCCAGCAGCCAAGGGACTACCCCCCAGTACTTC. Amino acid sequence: CASSQGTTPQYF. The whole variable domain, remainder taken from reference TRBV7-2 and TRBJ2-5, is GAGVSQSPSNKVTEKGKDVELRCDPISGHTALYWYRQSLGQGLEFLIYFQGNSAPDKSGLPSDRFSAERTGGSVSTLTIQRTQQEDSAVYLCASSQGTTPQYFGPGTRLLVL.

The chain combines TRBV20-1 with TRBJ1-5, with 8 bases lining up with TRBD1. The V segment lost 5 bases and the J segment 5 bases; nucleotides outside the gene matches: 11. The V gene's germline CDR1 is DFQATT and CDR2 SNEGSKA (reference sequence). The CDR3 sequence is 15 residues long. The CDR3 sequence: CSAGLRTGPDQPQHF. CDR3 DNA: TGCAGTGCTGGTCTCCGGACAGGGCCAGATCAGCCCCAGCATTTT.

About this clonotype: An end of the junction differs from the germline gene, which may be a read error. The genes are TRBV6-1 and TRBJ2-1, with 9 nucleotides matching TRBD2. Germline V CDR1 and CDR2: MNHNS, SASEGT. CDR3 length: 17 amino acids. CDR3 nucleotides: TGTGCCGGCAGTGCTCTAGCGGGATGGGGCTCCTACAATGAGCAGTTCTTC. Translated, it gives CAGSALAGWGSYNEQFF.

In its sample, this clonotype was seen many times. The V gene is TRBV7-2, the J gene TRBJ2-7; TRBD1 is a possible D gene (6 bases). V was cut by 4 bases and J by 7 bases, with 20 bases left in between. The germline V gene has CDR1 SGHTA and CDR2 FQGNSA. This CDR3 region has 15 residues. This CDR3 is CASSSLRSRGNEQYF. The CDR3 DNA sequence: TGTGCCAGCAGCTCCTTAAGGTCCAGGGGCAATGAGCAGTACTTC.

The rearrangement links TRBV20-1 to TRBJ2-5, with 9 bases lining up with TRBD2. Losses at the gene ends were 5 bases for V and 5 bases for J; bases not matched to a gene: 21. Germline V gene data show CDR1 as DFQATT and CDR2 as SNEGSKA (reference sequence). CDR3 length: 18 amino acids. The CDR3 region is CSAPVDTSGLNSRETQYF. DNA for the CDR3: TGCAGTGCTCCCGTCGATACTAGCGGGTTGAACAGTCGCGAGACCCAGTACTTC.

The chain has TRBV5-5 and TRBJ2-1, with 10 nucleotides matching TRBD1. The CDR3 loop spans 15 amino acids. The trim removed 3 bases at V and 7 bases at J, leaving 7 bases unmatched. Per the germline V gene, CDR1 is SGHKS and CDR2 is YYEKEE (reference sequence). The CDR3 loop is CASSSTGGMVNEQFF. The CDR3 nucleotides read TGTGCCAGCAGCTCGACAGGGGGCATGGTGAATGAGCAGTTCTTC.

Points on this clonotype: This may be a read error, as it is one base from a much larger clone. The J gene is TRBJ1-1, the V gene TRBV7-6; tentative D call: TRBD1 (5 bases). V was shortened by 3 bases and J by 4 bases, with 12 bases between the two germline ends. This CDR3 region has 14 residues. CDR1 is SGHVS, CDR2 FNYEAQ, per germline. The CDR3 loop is CASSLIGRVTEAFF. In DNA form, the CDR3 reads TGTGCCAGCAGCTTGATAGGCAGGGTCACTGAAGCTTTCTTT.

Here the CDR3 reads CAISVWGPGRTGELFF. The CDR3 nucleotides read TGTGCCATCAGTGTGTGGGGCCCGGGGAGGACCGGGGAGCTGTTTTTT. The gene calls are TRBV10-3 and TRBJ2-2; tentative D call: TRBD2 (6 bases). The CDR3 is 16 residues long. CDR1 and CDR2 (germline): ENHRY, SYGVKD. V was clipped by 4 bases and J by 5 bases, with 17 bases between them.

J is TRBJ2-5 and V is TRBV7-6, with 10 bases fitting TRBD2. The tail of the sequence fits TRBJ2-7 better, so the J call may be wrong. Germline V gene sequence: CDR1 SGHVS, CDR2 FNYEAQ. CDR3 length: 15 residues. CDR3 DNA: TGTGCCAGCAGCCAACCTAGCGGGGGTCGCTACGAGCAGTACTTC. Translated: CASSQPSGGRYEQYF.

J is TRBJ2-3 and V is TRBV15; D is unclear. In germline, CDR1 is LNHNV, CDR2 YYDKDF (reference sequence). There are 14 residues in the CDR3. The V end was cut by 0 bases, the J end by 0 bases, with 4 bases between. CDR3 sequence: CATSRDLSTDTQYF. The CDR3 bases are TGTGCCACCAGCAGAGATCTCAGCACAGATACGCAGTATTTT.

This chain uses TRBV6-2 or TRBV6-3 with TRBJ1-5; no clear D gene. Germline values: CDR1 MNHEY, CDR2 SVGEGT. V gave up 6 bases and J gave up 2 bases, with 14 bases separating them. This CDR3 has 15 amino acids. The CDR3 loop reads CASSLRGSGNQPQHF. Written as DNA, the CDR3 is TGTGCCAGCAGCCTCAGAGGGAGCGGCAATCAGCCCCAGCATTTT.

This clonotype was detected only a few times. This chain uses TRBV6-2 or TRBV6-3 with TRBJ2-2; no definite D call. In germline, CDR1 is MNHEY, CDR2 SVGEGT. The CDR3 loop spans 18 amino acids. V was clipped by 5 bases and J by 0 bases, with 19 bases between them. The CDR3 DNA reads TGTGCCAGCAGTACTCAGTCGTTCACTCGACCGAACACCGGGGAGCTGTTTTTT. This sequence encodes CASSTQSFTRPNTGELFF.

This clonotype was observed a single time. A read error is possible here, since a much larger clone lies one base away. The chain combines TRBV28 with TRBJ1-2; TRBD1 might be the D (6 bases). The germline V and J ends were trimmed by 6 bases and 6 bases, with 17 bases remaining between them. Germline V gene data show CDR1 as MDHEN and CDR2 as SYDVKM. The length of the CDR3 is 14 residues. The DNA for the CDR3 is TGTGCCAGCAGGGCACAGGGTGTAGTGAATGGCTACACCTTC. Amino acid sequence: CASRAQGVVNGYTF.

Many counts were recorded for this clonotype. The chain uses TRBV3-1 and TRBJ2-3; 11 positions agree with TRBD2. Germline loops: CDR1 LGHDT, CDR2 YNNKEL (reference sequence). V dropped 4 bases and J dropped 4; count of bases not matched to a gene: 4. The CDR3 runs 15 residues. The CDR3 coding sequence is TGTGCCAGCAGCCGACTAGCGGGGAGTGCAGATACGCAGTATTTT. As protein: CASSRLAGSADTQYF.

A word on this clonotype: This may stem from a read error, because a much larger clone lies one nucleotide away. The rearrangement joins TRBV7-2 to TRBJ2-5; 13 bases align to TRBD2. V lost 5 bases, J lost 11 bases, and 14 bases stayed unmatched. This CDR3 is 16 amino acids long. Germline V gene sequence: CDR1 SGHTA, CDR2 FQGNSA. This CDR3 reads CASSPRLAGGVYGQYF. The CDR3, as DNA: TGTGCCAGCAGCCCGAGACTAGCGGGAGGAGTCTACGGGCAGTACTTC. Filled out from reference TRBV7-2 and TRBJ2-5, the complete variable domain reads GAGVSQSPSNKVTEKGKDVELRCDPISGHTALYWYRQSLGQGLEFLIYFQGNSAPDKSGLPSDRFSAERTGGSVSTLTIQRTQQEDSAVYLCASSPRLAGGVYGQYFGPGTRLLVL.

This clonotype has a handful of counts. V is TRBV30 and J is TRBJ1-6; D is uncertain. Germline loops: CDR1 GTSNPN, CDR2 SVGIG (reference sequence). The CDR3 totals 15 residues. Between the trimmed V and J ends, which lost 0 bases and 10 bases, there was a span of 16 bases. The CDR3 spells CAWSVRVTLKSPLHF. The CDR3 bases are TGTGCCTGGAGTGTACGAGTGACATTGAAATCACCCCTCCACTTT.

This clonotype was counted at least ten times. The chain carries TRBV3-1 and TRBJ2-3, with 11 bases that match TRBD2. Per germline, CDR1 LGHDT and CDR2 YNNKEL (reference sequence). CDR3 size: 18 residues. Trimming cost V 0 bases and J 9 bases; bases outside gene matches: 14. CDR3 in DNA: TGTGCCAGCAGCCAAGACCCCCCGTCTAGCGGGGGGTCCCCCACGCAGTATTTT. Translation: CASSQDPPSSGGSPTQYF.